What follows are 20 T cell receptor beta chains derived from one specimen sequenced in a study of blood T cell repertoires in COVID-19. Clones were sequenced by immunoSEQ multiplex PCR, and TCRdb holds only the in-frame ones, with some missing. This sample carries about 150,000 clones, about 88% of them seen once, and the ten largest clones take 2% to 3%. Sequenced sample: peripheral blood. The receptors were gathered from an older woman with acute or convalescent COVID-19.

This clone appeared a single time. V and J are TRBV7-2 and TRBJ2-2; the match to TRBD2 covers 7 bases. V trimming: 5 bases; J trimming: 6 bases; junction bases outside the gene matches: 3. Germline loops: CDR1 SGHTA, CDR2 FQGNSA. The CDR3 totals 13 residues. The DNA for the CDR3 is TGTGCCAGCAGCACGACTAGCCCCGGGGAGCTGTTTTTT. Its translation: CASSTTSPGELFF.

CDR3 coding DNA: TGCGCCAGCAGCCAAGGGGGGGATGGTGGCTATGGCTACACCTTC. This gives the protein CASSQGGDGGYGYTF. V usage is TRBV4-1 and J usage is TRBJ1-2; possible D gene TRBD1, 5 bases. The CDR3 covers 15 residues. Germline V gives CDR1 MGHRA, CDR2 YSYEKL. Trimming removed 1 base from V and 4 bases from J, with 13 bases in between.

The genes are TRBV11-2 and TRBJ1-2; D possibly corresponds to TRBD1 (6 bases). The CDR3 runs 15 residues. Trimming removed 2 bases from V and 2 bases from J, with 12 bases in between. Germline assignment: CDR1 SGHAT and CDR2 FQNNGV. CDR3 region: CASSLTGGTNYGYTF. CDR3 bases: TGTGCCAGCAGCTTAACCGGGGGGACAAACTATGGCTACACCTTC.

The chain employs TRBV27 and TRBJ1-2, with 10 bases fitting TRBD1. The germline gives CDR1 MNHEY, CDR2 SMNVEV (reference sequence). This CDR3 has 13 residues. Trimming took 5 bases from V and 4 from J; bases not matched to a gene: 1. The DNA of the CDR3 is TGTGCCAGCAGTGGACAGGGGGTCTATGGCTACACCTTC. It yields the protein CASSGQGVYGYTF.

There are a few counts of this clone. The V gene is TRBV5-8, the J gene TRBJ2-3; D is undetermined. CDR1 is SGHTS, CDR2 YDEGEE, per germline. V gave up 0 bases and J gave up 7 bases, with 21 bases separating them. The CDR3 has 17 amino acids. CDR3 residues: CASSLELRLAAPNTQYF. CDR3 in DNA: TGTGCCAGCAGCTTGGAGTTGCGACTCGCCGCACCCAATACGCAGTATTTT.

The chain recombines TRBV19 with TRBJ1-2; maybe TRBD1 (6 bases). Germline lookup yields CDR1 LNHDA and CDR2 SQIVND (reference sequence). The germline V and J ends were trimmed by 7 bases and 4 bases, with 22 bases remaining between them. CDR3 length equals 16 residues. CDR3 sequence: CASTPPRTAHFYGYTF. In DNA form, the CDR3 reads TGTGCCAGTACCCCGCCCCGGACAGCTCACTTCTATGGCTACACCTTC. Complete variable domain (other parts from reference TRBV19 and TRBJ1-2): DGGITQSPKYLFRKEGQNVTLSCEQNLNHDAMYWYRQDPGQGLRLIYYSQIVNDFQKGDIAEGYSVSREKKESFPLTVTSAQKNPTAFYLCASTPPRTAHFYGYTFGSGTRLTVV.

The rearrangement joins TRBV2 to TRBJ2-1, with a tentative D call TRBD2 (6 bases). This CDR3 spans 15 amino acids. The V gene lost 0 bases and the J gene lost 3 bases, with 9 bases spanning the gap. Germline CDR1 and CDR2: SNHLY and FYNNEI. CDR3 region: CASSEARRGYNEQFF. CDR3 in DNA: TGTGCCAGCAGTGAAGCGCGGAGGGGCTACAATGAGCAGTTCTTC.

This rearrangement joins TRBV6-2 or TRBV6-3 to TRBJ2-7; D may be TRBD1 (6 bases). This CDR3 contains 12 residues. Trimming removed 5 bases at V and 6 bases at J, with 11 bases between. Germline V lookup: CDR1 MNHEY, CDR2 SVGEGT. The CDR3 DNA is TGTGCCAGCAGTCCGACAGGTTTCGAGCAGTACTTC. Protein: CASSPTGFEQYF.

This clone was seen only once. The gene calls are TRBV18 and TRBJ2-4; TRBD1 aligns across 7 bases. The length of the CDR3 is 16 residues. V shed 3 bases and J 4 bases; nucleotides not matched to a gene: 9. Germline V gene data show CDR1 as KGHSH and CDR2 as LQKENI. This CDR3 reads CASSPKQRDSKNIQYF. DNA for the CDR3: TGTGCCAGCTCACCCAAACAAAGGGACAGTAAAAACATTCAGTACTTC.

The chain employs TRBV28 and TRBJ1-3, with no clear D. V was cut by 5 bases and J by 0 bases, with 14 bases left in between. The CDR3 extends over 16 amino acids. Germline CDR1 is MDHEN and CDR2 is SYDVKM. CDR3 sequence reads: CASSPMLGSSGNTIYF. The CDR3 bases are TGTGCCAGCAGTCCGATGCTGGGCAGCTCTGGAAACACCATATATTTT.

V is TRBV18 and J is TRBJ1-2; unclear D gene. CDR1 is KGHSH, CDR2 LQKENI, per germline. Trimming removed 2 bases at V and 8 bases at J, with 12 bases between. This CDR3 is 13 amino acids long. CDR3 region: CASSPNSRIGYTF. Here the CDR3 DNA reads TGTGCCAGCTCACCAAACAGTCGTATCGGCTACACCTTC.

The chain recombines TRBV9 with TRBJ1-2; D unclear. V was cut by 0 bases and J by 7 bases, with 10 bases left in between. CDR1 is SGDLS, CDR2 YYNGEE, per germline. CDR3 length equals 13 residues. CDR3 nucleotides: TGTGCCAGCAGCGTAGCTACGGGGTTTGGCTACACCTTC. Translating it yields CASSVATGFGYTF.

The chain combines TRBV19 with TRBJ2-6; the D is unclear. Trimming pared 1 base from V and 2 bases from J, leaving 18 bases between. Germline values: CDR1 LNHDA, CDR2 SQIVND (reference sequence). This CDR3 is built from 19 residues. The CDR3 reads CASSIGPRLGSPGANVLTF. The CDR3 nucleotides read TGTGCCAGTAGTATAGGTCCGAGGCTGGGTTCCCCTGGGGCCAACGTCCTGACTTTC.

The chain links TRBV27 to TRBJ1-1; D gene ambiguous. V was cut by 3 bases and J by 7 bases, with 18 bases left in between. There are 15 residues in the CDR3. In germline, CDR1 is MNHEY, CDR2 SMNVEV (reference sequence). In nucleotides, the CDR3 is TGTGCCAGCAGTTTGAGGAGGGCGGGAACTGATGAAGCTTTCTTT. Translating it yields CASSLRRAGTDEAFF.

V is TRBV11-2 and J is TRBJ2-5; 9 bases match TRBD1. Germline assignment: CDR1 SGHAT and CDR2 FQNNGV. Germline trimming cut 0 bases from V and 3 bases from J; bases unmatched to any gene: 14. The CDR3 consists of 19 residues. CDR3 nucleotide sequence: TGTGCCAGCAGCTTAGATCTTCCGATATCCAGACAGGGGGAAGAGACCCAGTACTTC. Protein: CASSLDLPISRQGEETQYF.

This chain uses TRBV10-3 with TRBJ2-1, with 7 bases that match TRBD2. Germline CDR1 ENHRY, CDR2 SYGVKD. This CDR3 contains 13 residues. The V and J ends lost 8 bases and 0 bases, in that order; junction bases with no gene match: 1. The CDR3 region is CAIGGSSYNEQFF. CDR3 DNA sequence: TGTGCCATCGGCGGGAGCTCCTACAATGAGCAGTTCTTC.

This clone was seen more than once but under ten times. The chain is built from TRBV5-1 and TRBJ2-1; 13 bases align to TRBD2. Germline V gene sequence: CDR1 SGHRS, CDR2 YFSETQ. The CDR3 is 17 residues long. The V gene end was trimmed by 3 bases and the J gene end by 2 bases; junction bases not matched to a gene: 5. The CDR3: CASSYRTSGGAYNEQFF. CDR3 DNA sequence: TGCGCCAGCAGCTATCGGACTAGCGGGGGTGCCTACAATGAGCAGTTCTTC.

This rearrangement joins TRBV2 to TRBJ1-1; D uncertain. The germline V gene has CDR1 SNHLY and CDR2 FYNNEI. CDR3 length: 17 amino acids. V lost 4 bases to trimming and J lost 5 bases, with 23 bases between them. The CDR3 nucleotides are TGTGCCAGCAGTGGCCCTTTAATAAGGAGGTTGGCGACTGAAGCTTTCTTT. It is translated as CASSGPLIRRLATEAFF.

The rearrangement uses TRBV27 and TRBJ1-5, with a weak D call TRBD1 (5 bases). Trimming took 5 bases from V and 2 from J, leaving 16 bases between them. The CDR3 runs to 16 residues. Germline CDR1 is MNHEY and CDR2 is SMNVEV (reference sequence). The CDR3 nucleotides read TGTGCCAGCAGTAAAGGCGGGGCCTGGGGCAATCAGCCCCAGCATTTT. Translated, it gives CASSKGGAWGNQPQHF.

This rearrangement joins TRBV6-1 to TRBJ1-5; D ambiguous. CDR3 length: 12 residues. CDR1 and CDR2 from the germline V gene are MNHNS and SASEGT. Trimming left V 5 bases short and J 4 bases short, with 6 bases between. The CDR3 DNA is TGTGCCAGCAGTTTCCCTAATCAGCCCCAGCATTTT. Translated: CASSFPNQPQHF.